These 8 T cell receptor beta chains share one sample of origin, sequenced in a study of blood T cell repertoires in COVID-19 (dated by TCRdb to 2018 to 2020). The receptor library was made with the immunoSEQ multiplex PCR assay. TCRdb holds this immuneACCESS table with in-frame rearrangements only. Some clones are missing; in checked studies, unresolved V genes explain under half, and the rest has no known cause. Within this sample are over 75,000 clones, with over 80% of them counted one time only. The ten biggest clones cover roughly a third of the sample. The sample comprised peripheral blood. The receptors come from a woman aged 80 or older with active or convalescent COVID-19.

The chain couples TRBV19 to TRBJ1-1; 7 bases are shared with TRBD1. CDR1 LNHDA and CDR2 SQIVND come from the germline V gene (reference sequence). This CDR3 spans 13 amino acids. Germline trimming cut 5 bases from V and 3 bases from J; bases unmatched to any gene: 3. The CDR3 reads CASSVDRDTEAFF. CDR3 coding DNA: TGTGCCAGTAGTGTCGACAGGGACACTGAAGCTTTCTTT.

This chain connects TRBV7-9 to TRBJ2-2, with 14 bases aligning to TRBD2. Germline lookup yields CDR1 SEHNR and CDR2 FQNEAQ (reference sequence). The CDR3 is made up of 15 amino acids. Germline trimming cut 6 bases from V and 6 bases from J; bases unmatched to any gene: 3. Written as DNA, the CDR3 is TGTGCCAGCAGACCGGGACTAGCGGGAGCCGGGGAGCTGTTTTTT. It encodes CASRPGLAGAGELFF.

The rearrangement joins TRBV15 to TRBJ2-7; 10 nucleotides align to TRBD1. CDR1 is LNHNV, CDR2 YYDKDF, per germline (reference sequence). Trimming removed 0 bases from V and 4 bases from J; junction bases left unmatched: 9. The CDR3 covers 17 residues. CDR3 sequence: CATSRDLRTGGMYEQYF. The CDR3 nucleotides read TGTGCCACCAGCAGAGATTTAAGGACAGGGGGAATGTACGAGCAGTACTTC.

This clone appeared a single time. The rearrangement links TRBV5-4 to TRBJ1-5; TRBD1 might be the D (6 bases). Germline V lookup: CDR1 SGHNT, CDR2 YYREEE (reference sequence). Trimming cost V 4 bases and J 7 bases, with 9 bases left between them. The CDR3 runs to 12 residues. The DNA for the CDR3 is TGTGCCAGCAGCCTACAGGGACAGCCCCAGCATTTT. This sequence encodes CASSLQGQPQHF. Looking up the rest from reference TRBV5-4 and TRBJ1-5 gives the full variable domain: ETGVTQSPTHLIKTRGQQVTLRCSSQSGHNTVSWYQQALGQGPQFIFQYYREEENGRGNFPPRFSGLQFPNYSSELNVNALELDDSALYLCASSLQGQPQHFGDGTRLSIL.

The V and J genes are TRBV3-1 (or the pseudogene TRBV3-2) and TRBJ1-5, with 8 bases that match TRBD1. Unmatched junction bases numbered 19, after V lost 0 bases and J lost 0 bases. This CDR3 comprises 22 residues. CDR1 is LGHDT and CDR2 is YNNKEL in the germline V gene (reference sequence). CDR3 coding DNA: TGTGCCAGCAGCCAAGAGGTTTGGGCAGGGGGCGAGATCGGCTATAGCAATCAGCCCCAGCATTTT. Translation: CASSQEVWAGGEIGYSNQPQHF.

J is TRBJ1-3 and V is TRBV2; the D gene is possibly TRBD1 (5 bases). Trimming stripped 4 bases from V and 2 bases from J, with 6 bases between. The CDR3 extends over 13 amino acids. Germline CDR1 SNHLY, CDR2 FYNNEI. This chain's CDR3 is CASSGGAGNTIYF. CDR3 nucleotides: TGTGCCAGCAGTGGGGGGGCTGGAAACACCATATATTTT.

The V gene is TRBV5-8, the J gene TRBJ1-2; D is unresolved. The CDR3 consists of 16 residues. Trimming took 6 bases from V and 8 from J, leaving 26 bases between them. Germline V gene lookup returns CDR1 SGHTS and CDR2 YDEGEE. The CDR3 sequence: CASNPKGRPGRRGYTF. CDR3 coding DNA: TGTGCCAGCAACCCCAAGGGTCGTCCGGGGAGAAGAGGCTACACCTTC.

The chain links TRBV25-1 to TRBJ1-5; D ambiguous. The CDR3 consists of 14 residues. CDR1 MGHDK and CDR2 SYGVNS come from the germline V gene. V lost 3 bases, J lost 0 bases, and 6 bases lay in between. The CDR3: CASSDGYSNQPQHF. Here the CDR3 DNA reads TGTGCCAGCAGTGACGGGTATAGCAATCAGCCCCAGCATTTT.